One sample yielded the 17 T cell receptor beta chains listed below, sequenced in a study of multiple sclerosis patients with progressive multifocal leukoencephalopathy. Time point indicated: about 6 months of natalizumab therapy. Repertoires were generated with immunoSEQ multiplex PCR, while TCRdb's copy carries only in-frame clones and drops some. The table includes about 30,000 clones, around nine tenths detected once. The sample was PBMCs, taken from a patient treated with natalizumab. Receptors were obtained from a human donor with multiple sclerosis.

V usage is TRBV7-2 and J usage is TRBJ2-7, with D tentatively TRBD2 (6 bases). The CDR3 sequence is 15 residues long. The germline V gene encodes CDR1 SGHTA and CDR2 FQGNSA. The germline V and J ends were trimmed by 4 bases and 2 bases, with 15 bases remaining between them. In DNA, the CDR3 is TGTGCCAGCAGCTGGGGCACCGGGGGAGCCTACGAGCAGTACTTC. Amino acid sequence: CASSWGTGGAYEQYF.

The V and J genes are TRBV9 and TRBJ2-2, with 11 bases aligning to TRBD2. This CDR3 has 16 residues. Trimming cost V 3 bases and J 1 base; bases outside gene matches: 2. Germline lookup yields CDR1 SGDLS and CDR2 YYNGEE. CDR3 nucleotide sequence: TGTGCCAGCAGCGGCGGACTAGCGGGGAACACCGGGGAGCTGTTTTTT. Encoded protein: CASSGGLAGNTGELFF.

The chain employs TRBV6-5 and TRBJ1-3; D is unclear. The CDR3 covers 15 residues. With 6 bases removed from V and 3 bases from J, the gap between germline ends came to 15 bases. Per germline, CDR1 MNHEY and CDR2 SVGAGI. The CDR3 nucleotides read TGTGCCAGCAGACCCTCCCGGGGAATTGGAAACACCATATATTTT. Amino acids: CASRPSRGIGNTIYF.

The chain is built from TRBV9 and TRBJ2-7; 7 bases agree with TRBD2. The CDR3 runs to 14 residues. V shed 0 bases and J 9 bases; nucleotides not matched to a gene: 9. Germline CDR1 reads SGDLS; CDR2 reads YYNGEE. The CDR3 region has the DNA TGTGCCAGCAGCGTAGGGGTCGGGGAGGGGCCGCAGTACTTC. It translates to CASSVGVGEGPQYF.

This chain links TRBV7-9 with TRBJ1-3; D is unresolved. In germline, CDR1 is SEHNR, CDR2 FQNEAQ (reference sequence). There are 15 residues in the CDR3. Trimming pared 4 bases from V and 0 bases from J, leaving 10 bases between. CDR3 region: CASSWGSRSGNTIYF. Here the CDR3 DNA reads TGTGCCAGCAGCTGGGGAAGCCGCTCTGGAAACACCATATATTTT.

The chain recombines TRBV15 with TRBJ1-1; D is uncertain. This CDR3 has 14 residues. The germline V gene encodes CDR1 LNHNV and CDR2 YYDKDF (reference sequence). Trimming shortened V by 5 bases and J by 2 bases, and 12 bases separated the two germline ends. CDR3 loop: CATSLEPLNTEAFF. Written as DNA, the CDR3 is TGTGCCACCAGCCTTGAGCCCCTTAACACTGAAGCTTTCTTT.

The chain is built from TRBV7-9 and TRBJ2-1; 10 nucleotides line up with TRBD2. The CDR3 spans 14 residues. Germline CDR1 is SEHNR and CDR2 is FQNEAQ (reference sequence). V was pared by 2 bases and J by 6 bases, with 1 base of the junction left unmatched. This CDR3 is CASSLLAGVNEQFF. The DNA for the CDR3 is TGTGCCAGCAGCTTACTAGCGGGAGTCAATGAGCAGTTCTTC.

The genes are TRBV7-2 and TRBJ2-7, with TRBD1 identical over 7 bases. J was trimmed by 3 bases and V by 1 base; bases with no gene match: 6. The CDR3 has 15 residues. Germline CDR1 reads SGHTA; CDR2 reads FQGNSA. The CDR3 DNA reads TGTGCCAGCAGCTTAGGGTCGGGACAGATCTACGAGCAGTACTTC. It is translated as CASSLGSGQIYEQYF.

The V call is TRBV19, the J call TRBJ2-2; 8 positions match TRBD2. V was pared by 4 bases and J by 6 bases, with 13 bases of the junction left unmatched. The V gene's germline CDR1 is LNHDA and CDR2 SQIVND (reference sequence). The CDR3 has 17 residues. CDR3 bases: TGTGCCAGTAGTACCCCCCTTGAGCGGGAGAGGTCCGGGGAGCTGTTTTTT. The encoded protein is CASSTPLERERSGELFF.

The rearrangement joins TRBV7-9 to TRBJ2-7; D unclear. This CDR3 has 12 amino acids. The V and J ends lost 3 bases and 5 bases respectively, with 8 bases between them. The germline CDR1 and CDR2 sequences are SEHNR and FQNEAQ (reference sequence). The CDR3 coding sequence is TGTGCCAGCAGCTTGCTTGCGGACGAGCAGTACTTC. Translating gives CASSLLADEQYF.

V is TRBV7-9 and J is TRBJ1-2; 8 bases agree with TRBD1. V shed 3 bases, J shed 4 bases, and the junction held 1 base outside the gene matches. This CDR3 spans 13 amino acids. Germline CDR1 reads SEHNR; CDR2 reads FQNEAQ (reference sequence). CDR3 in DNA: TGTGCCAGCAGCTTTCAGGGGGCCTATGGCTACACCTTC. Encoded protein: CASSFQGAYGYTF. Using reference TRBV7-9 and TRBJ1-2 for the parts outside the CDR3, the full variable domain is DTGVSQNPRHKITKRGQNVTFRCDPISEHNRLYWYRQTLGQGPEFLTYFQNEAQLEKSRLLSDRFSAERPKGSFSTLEIQRTEQGDSAMYLCASSFQGAYGYTFGSGTRLTVV.

Here the CDR3 reads CASSDPRGDRVLTGELFF. DNA of the CDR3: TGTGCCAGCAGCGACCCGCGAGGGGACAGGGTCCTCACCGGGGAGCTGTTTTTT. V usage is TRBV9 and J usage is TRBJ2-2; 9 bases agree with TRBD1. Germline CDR1 SGDLS, CDR2 YYNGEE. The CDR3 extends over 18 amino acids. V lost 3 bases to trimming and J lost 4 bases; unmatched junction nucleotides: 13.

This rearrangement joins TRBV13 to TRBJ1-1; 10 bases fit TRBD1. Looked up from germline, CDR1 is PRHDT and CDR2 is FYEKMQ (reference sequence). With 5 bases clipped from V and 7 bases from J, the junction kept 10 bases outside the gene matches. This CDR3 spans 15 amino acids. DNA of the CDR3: TGTGCCAGCAGCCCACTCCGGGACAGGGGAAATGAAGCTTTCTTT. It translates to CASSPLRDRGNEAFF.

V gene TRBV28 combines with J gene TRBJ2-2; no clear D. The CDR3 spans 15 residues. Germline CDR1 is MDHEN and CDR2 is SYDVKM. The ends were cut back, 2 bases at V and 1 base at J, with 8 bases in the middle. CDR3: CASSLKLENTGELFF. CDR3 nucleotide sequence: TGTGCCAGCAGTTTAAAATTAGAGAACACCGGGGAGCTGTTTTTT.

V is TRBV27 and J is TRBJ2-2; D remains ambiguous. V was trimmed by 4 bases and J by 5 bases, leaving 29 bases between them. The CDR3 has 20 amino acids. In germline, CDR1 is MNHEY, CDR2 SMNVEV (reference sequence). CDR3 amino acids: CASSSFRSLGGVLNTGELFF. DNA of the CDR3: TGTGCCAGCAGTTCCTTCCGGAGTCTTGGTGGGGTCTTAAATACCGGGGAGCTGTTTTTT.

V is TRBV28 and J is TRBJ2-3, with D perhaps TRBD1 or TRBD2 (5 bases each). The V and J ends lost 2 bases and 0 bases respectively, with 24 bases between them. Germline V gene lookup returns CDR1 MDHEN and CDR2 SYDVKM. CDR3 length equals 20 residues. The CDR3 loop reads CASSLLIQGRKVTSTDTQYF. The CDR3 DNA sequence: TGTGCCAGCAGTTTACTTATCCAGGGACGAAAGGTTACTAGCACAGATACGCAGTATTTT.

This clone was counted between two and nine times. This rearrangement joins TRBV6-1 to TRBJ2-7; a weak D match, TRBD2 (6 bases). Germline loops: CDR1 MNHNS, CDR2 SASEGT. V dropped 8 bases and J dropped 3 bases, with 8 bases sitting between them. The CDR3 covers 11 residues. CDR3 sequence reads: CASGRGYEQYF. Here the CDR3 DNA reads TGTGCCAGCGGGCGGGGCTACGAGCAGTACTTC.